Shown below are 14 T cell receptor beta chains from a single sample sequenced in a study of cytomegalovirus exposure and HLA in healthy donors. The protocol was immunoSEQ multiplex PCR, while the TCRdb copy is restricted to in-frame clones and leaves out a portion. The repertoire has some 110,000 clones, roughly 86% of them found once; the top ten carry nearly 5%. What was sequenced was PBMCs. These receptors all come from a man younger than 30 in good health and CMV-seronegative.

The genes are TRBV4-1 and TRBJ1-1; perhaps TRBD1 as D (6 bases). The CDR3 has 15 amino acids. The V end lost 2 bases, the J end lost 0 bases, and 10 bases lay between the germline ends. Germline V gene data show CDR1 as MGHRA and CDR2 as YSYEKL. CDR3 DNA sequence: TGCGCCAGCAGCCAACCGGGACAAATGAACACTGAAGCTTTCTTT. Translation gives CASSQPGQMNTEAFF.

The rearrangement links TRBV7-8 to TRBJ2-7; D call uncertain. The germline CDR1 and CDR2 sequences are SGHVS and FQNEAQ. Trimming cost V 1 base and J 1 base, with 8 bases left between them. This CDR3 region has 14 residues. CDR3 sequence (DNA): TGTGCCAGCAGCTTAGGATATAGTTCCTACGAGCAGTACTTC. Translation: CASSLGYSSYEQYF.

This clone came up once. The chain employs TRBV18 and TRBJ1-1; 9 nucleotides match TRBD1. The ends lost 5 bases at V and 5 bases at J; junction bases unmatched: 6. CDR1 is KGHSH and CDR2 is LQKENI in the germline V gene. The CDR3 is 14 amino acids. The CDR3 protein is CASSVGQGHTEAFF. In DNA, the CDR3 is TGTGCCAGCTCAGTAGGACAGGGGCATACTGAAGCTTTCTTT.

The rearrangement links TRBV30 to TRBJ1-1; possible D gene TRBD1, 6 bases. The CDR3 contains 14 residues. V dropped 1 base and J dropped 7 bases, with 16 bases sitting between them. Looked up from germline, CDR1 is GTSNPN and CDR2 is SVGIG (reference sequence). The CDR3 sequence: CAWSAHGGASEAFF. DNA for the CDR3: TGTGCCTGGAGTGCCCATGGGGGGGCGAGTGAAGCTTTCTTT.

This chain connects TRBV9 to TRBJ1-3, with D perhaps TRBD1 (6 bases). Per the germline V gene, CDR1 is SGDLS and CDR2 is YYNGEE. Trimming left V 0 bases short and J 6 bases short, with 10 bases between. This CDR3 is 14 amino acids long. CDR3 sequence (DNA): TGTGCCAGCAGCGTAGGGGGGGGGCAAAACACCATATATTTT. Amino acid sequence: CASSVGGGQNTIYF.

This rearrangement joins TRBV13 to TRBJ2-1, with D unclear. Trimming took off 0 bases at V and 12 bases at J, with 9 bases between the two ends. Germline V gene sequence: CDR1 PRHDT, CDR2 FYEKMQ (reference sequence). The length of the CDR3 is 12 residues. The CDR3, as DNA: TGTGCCAGCAGCTTAGGCGGTACCCTGCAGTTCTTC. Protein sequence: CASSLGGTLQFF.

The chain joins TRBV5-1 to TRBJ2-1; 9 bases match TRBD2. This CDR3 contains 16 residues. J was trimmed by 6 bases and V by 0 bases; bases with no gene match: 7. Germline assignment: CDR1 SGHRS and CDR2 YFSETQ. The CDR3 DNA sequence: TGCGCCAGCAGCTTGGGTTGGCGGGAGGGCCTCAATGAGCAGTTCTTC. It encodes CASSLGWREGLNEQFF.

V is TRBV6-5 and J is TRBJ1-2, with TRBD1 identical over 7 bases. CDR1 and CDR2 from the germline V gene are MNHEY and SVGAGI. The CDR3 loop spans 14 amino acids. The J segment lost 4 bases and the V segment lost 4 bases, leaving 6 bases of the junction unmatched. CDR3 nucleotide sequence: TGTGCCAGCAGTTCCTGGGGGACAGCCTATGGCTACACCTTC. This encodes CASSSWGTAYGYTF.

The rearrangement joins TRBV6-1 to TRBJ1-4, with unresolved D. The CDR3 has 13 amino acids. The V gene lost 1 base and the J gene lost 7 bases, with 7 bases spanning the gap. Germline V gene lookup returns CDR1 MNHNS and CDR2 SASEGT. The chain's CDR3 is CASSEGVSEKLFF. The CDR3 coding sequence is TGTGCCAGCAGTGAAGGCGTTAGTGAAAAACTGTTTTTT.

The gene calls are TRBV11-2 and TRBJ2-1; TRBD2 might be the D (6 bases). The germline CDR1 and CDR2 sequences are SGHAT and FQNNGV. The CDR3 length is 16 residues. V was cut by 0 bases and J by 7 bases, with 16 bases left in between. CDR3 region: CASSLETSALGNEQFF. CDR3 in DNA: TGTGCCAGCAGCTTAGAGACTAGTGCCTTGGGGAATGAGCAGTTCTTC. The full variable domain, with the rest looked up from reference TRBV11-2 and TRBJ2-1, is EAGVAQSPRYKIIEKRQSVAFWCNPISGHATLYWYQQILGQGPKLLIQFQNNGVVDDSQLPKDRFSAERLKGVDSTLKIQPAKLEDSAVYLCASSLETSALGNEQFFGPGTRLTVL.

The chain has TRBV5-1 and TRBJ2-3; D remains ambiguous. This CDR3 has 14 residues. Germline assignment: CDR1 SGHRS and CDR2 YFSETQ. The V end lost 2 bases, the J end lost 4 bases, and 11 bases lay between the germline ends. The CDR3 reads CASSFLQPPDTQYF. The CDR3 region has the DNA TGCGCCAGCAGCTTCCTACAGCCCCCAGATACGCAGTATTTT.

The V and J genes are TRBV19 and TRBJ2-7; 9 bases are a match to TRBD1. The CDR3 sequence is 12 residues long. Germline CDR1 reads LNHDA; CDR2 reads SQIVND (reference sequence). J was trimmed by 5 bases and V by 8 bases; bases with no gene match: 4. CDR3 residues: CASGDRVHEQYF. The CDR3 DNA reads as TGTGCCAGTGGGGACAGGGTCCACGAGCAGTACTTC.

Of note for this clone: A junction boundary mismatches the germline segment, possibly from a read error. The chain has TRBV7-2 and TRBJ2-7, with 8 bases that match TRBD1. Germline V gives CDR1 SGHTA, CDR2 FQGNSA. The CDR3 is 15 amino acids. CDR3 loop: CASSLAPGGSHEQYF. CDR3 nucleotide sequence: TGTGCCAGCAGCTTAGCCCCAGGGGGCTCCCACGAGCAGTACTTC. The full variable domain, with the rest looked up from reference TRBV7-2 and TRBJ2-7, is GAGVSQSPSNKVTEKGKDVELRCDPISGHTALYWYRQSLGQGLEFLIYFQGNSAPDKSGLPSDRFSAERTGGSVSTLTIQRTQQEDSAVYLCASSLAPGGSHEQYFGPGTRLTVT.

This sequence joins TRBV5-1 and TRBJ2-3; 8 nucleotides agree with TRBD2. Germline V gene sequence: CDR1 SGHRS, CDR2 YFSETQ. The junction had 9 bases not matched to a gene; V was cut back by 7 bases and J by 2 bases. The CDR3 sequence is 15 residues long. For the CDR3, the DNA is TGCGCCAGCGCTGATGAGCGGGGGATCACAGATACGCAGTATTTT. Translated: CASADERGITDTQYF.